The 2 T cell receptor beta chains in this list originate from one sample, sequenced in a study of OX40 agonist ivuxolimab in advanced cancers. Data came from immunoSEQ multiplex PCR; TCRdb stores just in-frame clones and leaves some out. The sample includes thousands of clones, 70% to 75% of them seen just once. Sequenced here: CD4+ or CD8+ T cells sorted from blood, sampled in a trial of the OX40 agonist ivuxolimab. These receptors were collected from an adult with an advanced solid tumor such as melanoma, head and neck, liver or kidney cancer.

The chain combines TRBV6-1 with TRBJ1-2; D is ambiguous. CDR3 length equals 14 residues. CDR1 and CDR2 from the germline V gene are MNHNS and SASEGT. Trimming cost V 2 bases and J 2 bases, with 9 bases left between them. CDR3 residues: CASSENIGNYGYTF. The CDR3 region has the DNA TGTGCCAGCAGTGAAAATATCGGGAACTATGGCTACACCTTC.

The chain carries TRBV19 and TRBJ1-5; D ambiguous. The CDR3 has 13 amino acids. V gave up 5 bases and J gave up 9 bases, with 14 bases separating them. Germline V gene data show CDR1 as LNHDA and CDR2 as SQIVND (reference sequence). CDR3 bases: TGTGCCAGTAGTTTATCCGGTGGGCGGCCCCAGCATTTT. Its protein is CASSLSGGRPQHF.